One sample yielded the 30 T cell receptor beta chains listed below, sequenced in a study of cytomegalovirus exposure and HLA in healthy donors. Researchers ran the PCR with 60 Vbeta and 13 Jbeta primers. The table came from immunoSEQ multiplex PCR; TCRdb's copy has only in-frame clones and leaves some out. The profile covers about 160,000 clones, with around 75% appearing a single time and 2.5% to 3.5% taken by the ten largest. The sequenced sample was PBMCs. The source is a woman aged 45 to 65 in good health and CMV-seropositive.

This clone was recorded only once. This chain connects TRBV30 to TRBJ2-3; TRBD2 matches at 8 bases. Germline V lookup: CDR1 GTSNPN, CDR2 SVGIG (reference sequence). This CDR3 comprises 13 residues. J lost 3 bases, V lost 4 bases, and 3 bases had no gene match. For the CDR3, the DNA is TGTGCCTGGAAGATAGCGGGGACAGATACGCAGTATTTT. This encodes CAWKIAGTDTQYF.

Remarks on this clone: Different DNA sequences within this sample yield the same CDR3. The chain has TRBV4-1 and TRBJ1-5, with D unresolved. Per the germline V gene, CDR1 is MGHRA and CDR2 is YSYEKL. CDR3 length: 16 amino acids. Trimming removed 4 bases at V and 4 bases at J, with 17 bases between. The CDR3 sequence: CASSPSEGLSNQPQHF. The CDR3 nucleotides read TGCGCCAGCAGCCCCTCCGAGGGCTTGAGTAATCAGCCCCAGCATTTT.

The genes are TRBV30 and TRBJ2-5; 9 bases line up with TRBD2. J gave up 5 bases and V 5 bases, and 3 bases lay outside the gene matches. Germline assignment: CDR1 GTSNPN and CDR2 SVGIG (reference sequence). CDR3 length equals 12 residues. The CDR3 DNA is TGTGCCTGGGGGGCGGGGGGGGAGACCCAGTACTTC. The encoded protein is CAWGAGGETQYF.

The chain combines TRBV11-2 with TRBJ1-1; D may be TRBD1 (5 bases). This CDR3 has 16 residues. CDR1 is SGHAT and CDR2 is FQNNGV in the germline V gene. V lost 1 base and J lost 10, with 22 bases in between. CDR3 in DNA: TGTGCCAGCAGCTTAGGGGGACTCCTTGGGGTCGAAATAGCTTTCTTT. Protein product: CASSLGGLLGVEIAFF.

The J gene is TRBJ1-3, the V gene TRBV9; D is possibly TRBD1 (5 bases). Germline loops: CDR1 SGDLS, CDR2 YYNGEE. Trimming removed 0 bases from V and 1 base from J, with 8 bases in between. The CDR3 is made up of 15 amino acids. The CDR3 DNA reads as TGTGCCAGCAGCGTAGATCAGGGTTCTGGAAACACCATATATTTT. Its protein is CASSVDQGSGNTIYF.

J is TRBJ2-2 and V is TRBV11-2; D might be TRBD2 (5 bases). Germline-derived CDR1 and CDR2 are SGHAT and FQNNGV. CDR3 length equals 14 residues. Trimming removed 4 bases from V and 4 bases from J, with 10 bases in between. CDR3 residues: CASSYRGSTGELFF. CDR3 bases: TGTGCCAGCAGCTACCGAGGGAGCACCGGGGAGCTGTTTTTT. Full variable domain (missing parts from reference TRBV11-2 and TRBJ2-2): EAGVAQSPRYKIIEKRQSVAFWCNPISGHATLYWYQQILGQGPKLLIQFQNNGVVDDSQLPKDRFSAERLKGVDSTLKIQPAKLEDSAVYLCASSYRGSTGELFFGEGSRLTVL.

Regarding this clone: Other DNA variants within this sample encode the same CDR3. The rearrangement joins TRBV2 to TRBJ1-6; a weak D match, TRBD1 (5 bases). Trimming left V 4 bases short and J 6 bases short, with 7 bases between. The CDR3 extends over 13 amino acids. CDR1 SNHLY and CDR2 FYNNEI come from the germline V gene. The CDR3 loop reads CASSGQGNSPLHF. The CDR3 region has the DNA TGTGCCAGCAGTGGGCAGGGTAATTCACCCCTCCACTTT.

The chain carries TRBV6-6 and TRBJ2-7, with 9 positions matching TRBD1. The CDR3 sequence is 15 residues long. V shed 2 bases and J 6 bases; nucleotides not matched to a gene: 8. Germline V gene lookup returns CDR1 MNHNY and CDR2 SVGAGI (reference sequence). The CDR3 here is CASSYPGTGLGEQYF. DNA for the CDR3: TGTGCCAGCAGTTACCCCGGGACAGGGCTGGGCGAGCAGTACTTC.

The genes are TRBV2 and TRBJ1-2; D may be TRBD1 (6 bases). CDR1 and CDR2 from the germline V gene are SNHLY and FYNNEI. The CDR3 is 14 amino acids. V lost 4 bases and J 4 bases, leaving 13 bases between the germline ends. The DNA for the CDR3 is TGTGCCAGCAGTGTTAGGACAGCGGCCTATGGCTACACCTTC. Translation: CASSVRTAAYGYTF.

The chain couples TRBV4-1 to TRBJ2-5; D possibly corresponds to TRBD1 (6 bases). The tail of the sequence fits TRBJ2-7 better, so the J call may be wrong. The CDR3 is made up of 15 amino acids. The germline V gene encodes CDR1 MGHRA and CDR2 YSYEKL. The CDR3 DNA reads TGCGCCAGCAGCCAAGTGGGAACAGGGCCCTACGAGCAGTACTTC. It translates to CASSQVGTGPYEQYF.

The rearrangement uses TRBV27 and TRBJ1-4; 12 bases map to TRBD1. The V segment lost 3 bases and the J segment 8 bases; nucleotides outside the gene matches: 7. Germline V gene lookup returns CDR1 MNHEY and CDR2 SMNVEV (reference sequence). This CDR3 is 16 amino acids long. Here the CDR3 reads CASSFGTGGVGEKLFF. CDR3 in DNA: TGTGCCAGCAGTTTCGGGACAGGGGGCGTAGGGGAAAAACTGTTTTTT. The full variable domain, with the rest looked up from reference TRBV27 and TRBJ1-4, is EAQVTQNPRYLITVTGKKLTVTCSQNMNHEYMSWYRQDPGLGLRQIYYSMNVEVTDKGDVPEGYKVSRKEKRNFPLILESPSPNQTSLYFCASSFGTGGVGEKLFFGSGTQLSVL.

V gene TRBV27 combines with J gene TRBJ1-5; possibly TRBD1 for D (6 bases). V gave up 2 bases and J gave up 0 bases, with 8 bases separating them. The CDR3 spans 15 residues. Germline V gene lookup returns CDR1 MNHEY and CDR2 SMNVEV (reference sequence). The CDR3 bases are TGTGCCAGCAGTTTACAGGGGCTTAGCAATCAGCCCCAGCATTTT. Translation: CASSLQGLSNQPQHF.

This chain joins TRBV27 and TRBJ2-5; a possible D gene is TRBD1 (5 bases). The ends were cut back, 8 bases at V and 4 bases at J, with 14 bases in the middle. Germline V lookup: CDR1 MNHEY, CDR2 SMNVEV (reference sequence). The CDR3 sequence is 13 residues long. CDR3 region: CASGHLQGETQYF. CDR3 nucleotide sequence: TGTGCCAGCGGTCACCTCCAGGGAGAGACCCAGTACTTC.

The CDR3 region has the DNA TGTGCCAGCAGCCTAAAGGGGACACCCCTCCACTTT. Its protein product is CASSLKGTPLHF. The chain employs TRBV5-5 and TRBJ1-6; perhaps TRBD1 as D (5 bases). CDR1 and CDR2 from the germline V gene are SGHKS and YYEKEE (reference sequence). Trimming took 4 bases from V and 11 from J, leaving 10 bases between them. This CDR3 has 12 residues.

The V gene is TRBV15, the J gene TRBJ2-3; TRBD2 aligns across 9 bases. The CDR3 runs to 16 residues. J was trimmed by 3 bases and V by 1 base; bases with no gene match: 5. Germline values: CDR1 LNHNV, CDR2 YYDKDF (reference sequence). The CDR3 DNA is TGTGCCACCAGCAGAGCCCTAGCGGGGAGGACAGATACGCAGTATTTT. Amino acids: CATSRALAGRTDTQYF.

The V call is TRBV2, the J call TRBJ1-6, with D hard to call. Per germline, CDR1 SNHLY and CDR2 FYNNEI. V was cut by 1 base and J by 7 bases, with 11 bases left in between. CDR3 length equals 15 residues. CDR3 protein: CASSEDVQLNSPLHF. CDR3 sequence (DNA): TGTGCCAGCAGTGAAGACGTACAGCTAAATTCACCCCTCCACTTT.

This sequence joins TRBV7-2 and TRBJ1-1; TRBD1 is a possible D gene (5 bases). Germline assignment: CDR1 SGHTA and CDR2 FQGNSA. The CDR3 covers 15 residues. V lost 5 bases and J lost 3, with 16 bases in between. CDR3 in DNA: TGTGCCAGCAGCGATCAGGGCCTATCCTACACTGAAGCTTTCTTT. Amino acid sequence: CASSDQGLSYTEAFF.

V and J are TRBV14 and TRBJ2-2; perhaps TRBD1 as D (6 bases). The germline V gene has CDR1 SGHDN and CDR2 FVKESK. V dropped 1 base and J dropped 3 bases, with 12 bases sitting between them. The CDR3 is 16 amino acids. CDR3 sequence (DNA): TGTGCCAGCAGCCAAGTTACAGGGCACTACACCGGGGAGCTGTTTTTT. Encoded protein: CASSQVTGHYTGELFF.

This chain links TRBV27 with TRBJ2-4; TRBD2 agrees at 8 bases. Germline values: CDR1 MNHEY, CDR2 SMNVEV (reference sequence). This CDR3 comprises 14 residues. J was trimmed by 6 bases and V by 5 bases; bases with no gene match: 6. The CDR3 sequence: CASSPEAGGNIQYF. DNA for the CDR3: TGTGCCAGCAGTCCGGAGGCGGGGGGAAACATTCAGTACTTC.

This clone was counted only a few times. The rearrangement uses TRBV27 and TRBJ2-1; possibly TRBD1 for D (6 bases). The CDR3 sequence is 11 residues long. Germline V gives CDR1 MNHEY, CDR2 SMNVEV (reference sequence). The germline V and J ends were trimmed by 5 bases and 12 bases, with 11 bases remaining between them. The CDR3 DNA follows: TGTGCCAGCAGTACAGGGATAGCGCAGTTCTTC. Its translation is CASSTGIAQFF.

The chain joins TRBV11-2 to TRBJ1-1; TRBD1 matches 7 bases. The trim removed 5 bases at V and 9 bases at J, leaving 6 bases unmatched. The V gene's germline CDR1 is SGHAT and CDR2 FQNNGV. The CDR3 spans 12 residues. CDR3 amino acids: CASSRQGWQAFF. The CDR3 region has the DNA TGTGCCAGCAGCCGACAGGGTTGGCAAGCTTTCTTT.

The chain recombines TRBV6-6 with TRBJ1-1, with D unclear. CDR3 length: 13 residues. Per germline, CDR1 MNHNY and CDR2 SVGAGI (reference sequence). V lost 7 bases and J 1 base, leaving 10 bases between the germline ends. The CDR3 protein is CASMREGNTEAFF. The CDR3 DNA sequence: TGTGCCAGCATGCGGGAGGGGAACACTGAAGCTTTCTTT.

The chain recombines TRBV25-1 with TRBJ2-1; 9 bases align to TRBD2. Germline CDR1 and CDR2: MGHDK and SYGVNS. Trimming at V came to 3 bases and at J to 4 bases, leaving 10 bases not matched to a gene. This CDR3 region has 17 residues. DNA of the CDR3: TGTGCCAGCAGTGATTCTGCTAGCGGGGTTCTATACAATGAGCAGTTCTTC. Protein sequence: CASSDSASGVLYNEQFF.

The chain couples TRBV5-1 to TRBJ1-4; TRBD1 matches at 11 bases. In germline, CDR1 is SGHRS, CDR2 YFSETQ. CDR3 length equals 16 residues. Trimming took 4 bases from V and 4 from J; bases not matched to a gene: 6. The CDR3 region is CASSTGTGGRNEKLFF. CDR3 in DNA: TGCGCCAGCAGCACGGGGACAGGGGGACGTAATGAAAAACTGTTTTTT.

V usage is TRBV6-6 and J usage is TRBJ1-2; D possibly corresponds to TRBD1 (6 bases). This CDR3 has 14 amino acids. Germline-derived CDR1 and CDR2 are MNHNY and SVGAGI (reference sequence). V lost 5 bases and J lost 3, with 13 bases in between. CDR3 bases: TGTGCCAGCAGTGGACAGCCCAGTGACTATGGCTACACCTTC. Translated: CASSGQPSDYGYTF.

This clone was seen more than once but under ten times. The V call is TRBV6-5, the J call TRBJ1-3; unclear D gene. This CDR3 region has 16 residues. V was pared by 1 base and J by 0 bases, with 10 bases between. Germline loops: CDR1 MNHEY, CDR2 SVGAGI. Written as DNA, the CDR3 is TGTGCCAGCAGTTACTATGGCTTAAGCTCTGGAAACACCATATATTTT. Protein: CASSYYGLSSGNTIYF.

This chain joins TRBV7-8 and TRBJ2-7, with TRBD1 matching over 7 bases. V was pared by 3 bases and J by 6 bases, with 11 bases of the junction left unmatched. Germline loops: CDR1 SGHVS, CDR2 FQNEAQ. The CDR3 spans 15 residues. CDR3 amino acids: CASSFYRGGTREQYF. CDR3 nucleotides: TGTGCCAGCAGCTTTTACAGGGGTGGTACGCGCGAGCAGTACTTC.

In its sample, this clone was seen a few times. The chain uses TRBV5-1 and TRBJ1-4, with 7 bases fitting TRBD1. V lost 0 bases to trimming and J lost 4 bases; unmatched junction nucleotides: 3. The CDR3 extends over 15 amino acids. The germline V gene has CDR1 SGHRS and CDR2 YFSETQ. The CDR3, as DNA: TGCGCCAGCAGCTTGGGGGGACAGATTAATGAAAAACTGTTTTTT. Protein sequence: CASSLGGQINEKLFF.

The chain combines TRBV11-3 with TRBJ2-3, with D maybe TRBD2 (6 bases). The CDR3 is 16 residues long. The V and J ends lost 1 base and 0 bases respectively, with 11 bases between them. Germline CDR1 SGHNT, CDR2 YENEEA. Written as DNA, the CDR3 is TGTGCCAGCAGCTTAGGGGCGGCGGGGAGCACAGATACGCAGTATTTT. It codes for CASSLGAAGSTDTQYF.

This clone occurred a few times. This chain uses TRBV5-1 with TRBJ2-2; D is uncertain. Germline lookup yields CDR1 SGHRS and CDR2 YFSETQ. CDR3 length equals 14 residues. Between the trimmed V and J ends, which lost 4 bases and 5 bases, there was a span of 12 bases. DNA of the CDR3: TGCGCCAGCAGCCGAGATACAGAGACCGGGGAGCTGTTTTTT. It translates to CASSRDTETGELFF.